This T cell receptor beta chain is from a study of blood T cells in healthy people across ages. This clonotype was seen a handful of times. The authors ran a second PCR of about 7 to 11 cycles using a sample-barcoded 5' primer and a J-beta primer mix. From the 5' RACE reads, TCRdb called clonotypes with MiXCR, one entry per CDR3 protein. The sample lists about 780,000 distinct CDR3 sequences; roughly 24% were seen once. Germline V gives CDR1 SGHRS, CDR2 YFSETQ. The CDR3 is 16 residues long. This same sample was also part of a study on T cells of mothers and their children. This second study says: When mothers and children were related, their normalized repertoire overlap, which was always slightly higher, did not differ significantly from that of unrelated pairs.

The chain recombines TRBV5-1 with TRBJ2-5; TRBD1 or TRBD2 may be the D gene (6 bases each). The closer fit of TRBJ2-7 to the DNA end suggests the J call may be wrong. Material for sequencing was blood. This TCR was sampled from a boy aged 5-17 years in good health. CDR3 sequence (DNA): TGCGCCAGCAGCTTGGCCTACGGGGGCCTCTCCTACGAGCAGTACTTC. This encodes CASSLAYGGLSYEQYF.